The following is a TCR beta chain sequence with its context. The sample is drawn from a study of blood T cell repertoires in COVID-19. Overall study: Samples representing acute and convalescent COVID-19 were sourced from the United States, Italy and Spain.

Authors' processing steps: Amplifying reference gene primers gave estimates of nucleated cell counts. Measured with immunoSEQ multiplex PCR; TCRdb has only the in-frame clones, and not every one. V and J calls and clone size are those listed in that table; D and trimming were worked out from the DNA. Among approximately 440,000 clones listed, roughly 87% were seen once. CDR3 size: 17 residues. Germline CDR1 and CDR2: SGHRS and YFSETQ. V was pared by 2 bases and J by 0 bases, with 5 bases of the junction left unmatched. This clonotype originated in a man in his late teens or twenties who had recovered from COVID-19. The sequenced sample consisted of PBMCs or T cells enriched from blood (not recorded which). V usage is TRBV5-1 and J usage is TRBJ2-6; 7 bases are shared with TRBD1. CDR3 sequence (DNA): TGCGCCAGCAGCTTCCAAGGGGGCCTCTCTGGGGCCAACGTCCTGACTTTC. It codes for CASSFQGGLSGANVLTF.